What follows is one T cell receptor beta chain and its context. Its antigen is currently unknown. Germline CDR1 reads GTSNPN; CDR2 reads SVGIG (reference sequence). The CDR3 has 12 amino acids. With 4 bases removed from V and 5 bases from J, the gap between germline ends came to 11 bases. The data derive from a study of T cells in Graves' hyperthyroidism and ophthalmopathy. The TCR beta CDR3 regions underwent amplification using RNA transcripts as the source. During a first-round RT-PCR of the TCR CDR3, the HTBI primer set was used. Using its own MiXCR run on the multiplex PCR reads, TCRdb lists one record per CDR3 protein. This sample has over 700,000 distinct CDR3 sequences, with approximately 18% found just once. Study observations and caveats: In the analysis, a 13 V-J model separated ophthalmopathy from stable hyperthyroidism.

The sequence was obtained from a woman aged 45-60 years with Graves' hyperthyroidism that later progressed to Graves' ophthalmopathy. J is TRBJ1-1 and V is TRBV30, with unresolved D. What was sequenced was blood. CDR3 in amino acids: CAWTDKSTEAFF. CDR3 DNA: TGTGCCTGGACAGACAAATCGACTGAAGCTTTCTTT.